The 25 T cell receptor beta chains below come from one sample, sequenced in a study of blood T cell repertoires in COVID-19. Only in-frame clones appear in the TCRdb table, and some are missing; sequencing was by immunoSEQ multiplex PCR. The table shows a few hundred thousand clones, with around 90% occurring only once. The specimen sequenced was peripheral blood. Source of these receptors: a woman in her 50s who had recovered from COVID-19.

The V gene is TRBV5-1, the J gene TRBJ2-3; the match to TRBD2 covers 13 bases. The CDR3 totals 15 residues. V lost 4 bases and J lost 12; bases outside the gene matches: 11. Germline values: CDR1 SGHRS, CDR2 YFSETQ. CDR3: CASSIGGLAGRIQYF. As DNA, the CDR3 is TGCGCCAGCAGCATCGGGGGACTAGCGGGACGGATCCAGTATTTT.

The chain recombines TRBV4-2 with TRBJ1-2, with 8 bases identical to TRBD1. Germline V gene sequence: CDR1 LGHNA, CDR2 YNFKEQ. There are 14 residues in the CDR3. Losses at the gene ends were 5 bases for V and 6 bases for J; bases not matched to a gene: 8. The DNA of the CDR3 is TGTGCCAGCAGCGAGGGACAGGAGAGAAATGGCTACACCTTC. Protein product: CASSEGQERNGYTF.

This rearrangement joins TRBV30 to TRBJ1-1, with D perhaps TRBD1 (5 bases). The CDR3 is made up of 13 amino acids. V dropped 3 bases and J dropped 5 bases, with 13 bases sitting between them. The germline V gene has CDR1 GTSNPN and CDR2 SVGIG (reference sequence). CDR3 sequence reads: CAWRGRGGTEAFF. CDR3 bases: TGTGCCTGGAGAGGACGGGGGGGAACTGAAGCTTTCTTT.

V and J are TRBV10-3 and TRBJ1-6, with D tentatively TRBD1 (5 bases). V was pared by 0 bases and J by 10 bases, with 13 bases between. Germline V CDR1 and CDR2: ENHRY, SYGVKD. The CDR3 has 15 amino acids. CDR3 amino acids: CAISESGEGGSPLHF. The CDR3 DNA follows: TGTGCCATCAGTGAGTCAGGGGAGGGAGGCTCACCCCTCCACTTT.

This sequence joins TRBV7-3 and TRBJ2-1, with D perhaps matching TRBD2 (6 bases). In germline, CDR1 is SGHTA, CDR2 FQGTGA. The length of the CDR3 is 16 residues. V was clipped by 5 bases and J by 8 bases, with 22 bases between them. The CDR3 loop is CASSPTGLTAWDEQFF. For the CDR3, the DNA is TGTGCCAGCAGCCCGACGGGACTGACGGCTTGGGATGAGCAGTTCTTC.

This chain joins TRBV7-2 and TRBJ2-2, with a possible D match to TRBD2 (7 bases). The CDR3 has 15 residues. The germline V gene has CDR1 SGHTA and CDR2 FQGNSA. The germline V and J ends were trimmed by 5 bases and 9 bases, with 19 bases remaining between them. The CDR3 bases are TGTGCCAGCAGCCCTGGGGGGGCAGGGCTGCGGGAGCTGTTTTTT. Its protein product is CASSPGGAGLRELFF. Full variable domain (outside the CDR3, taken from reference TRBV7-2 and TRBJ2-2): GAGVSQSPSNKVTEKGKDVELRCDPISGHTALYWYRQSLGQGLEFLIYFQGNSAPDKSGLPSDRFSAERTGGSVSTLTIQRTQQEDSAVYLCASSPGGAGLRELFFGEGSRLTVL.

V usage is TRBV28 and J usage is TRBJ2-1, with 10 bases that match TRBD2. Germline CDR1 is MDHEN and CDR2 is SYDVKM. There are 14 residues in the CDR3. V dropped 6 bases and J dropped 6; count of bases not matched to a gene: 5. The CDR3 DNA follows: TGTGCCAGCAGCCGGACTAGCGGACCCAATGAGCAGTTCTTC. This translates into CASSRTSGPNEQFF.

Written as DNA, the CDR3 is TGTGCCAGCAGCACGACAGGGGACTTTGACGAGCAGTACTTC. This gives the protein CASSTTGDFDEQYF. The V and J genes are TRBV5-6 and TRBJ2-7, with 8 bases that match TRBD1. Germline V lookup: CDR1 SGHDT, CDR2 YYEEEE. The junction had 8 bases not matched to a gene; V was cut back by 4 bases and J by 5 bases. The length of the CDR3 is 14 residues.

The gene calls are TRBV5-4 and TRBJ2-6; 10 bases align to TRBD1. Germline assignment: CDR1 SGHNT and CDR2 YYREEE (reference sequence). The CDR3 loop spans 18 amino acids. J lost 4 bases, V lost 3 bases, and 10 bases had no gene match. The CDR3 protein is CASSSPPGQGPGANVLTF. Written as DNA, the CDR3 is TGTGCCAGCAGCTCGCCCCCGGGACAGGGGCCCGGGGCCAACGTCCTGACTTTC.

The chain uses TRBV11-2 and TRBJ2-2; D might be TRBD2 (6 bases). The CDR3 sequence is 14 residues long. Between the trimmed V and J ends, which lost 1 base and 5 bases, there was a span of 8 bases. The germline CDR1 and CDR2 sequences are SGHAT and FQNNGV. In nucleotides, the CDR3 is TGTGCCAGCAGCTTAGGGACTATTACCGGGGAGCTGTTTTTT. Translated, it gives CASSLGTITGELFF. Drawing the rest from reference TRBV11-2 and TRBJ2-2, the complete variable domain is EAGVAQSPRYKIIEKRQSVAFWCNPISGHATLYWYQQILGQGPKLLIQFQNNGVVDDSQLPKDRFSAERLKGVDSTLKIQPAKLEDSAVYLCASSLGTITGELFFGEGSRLTVL.

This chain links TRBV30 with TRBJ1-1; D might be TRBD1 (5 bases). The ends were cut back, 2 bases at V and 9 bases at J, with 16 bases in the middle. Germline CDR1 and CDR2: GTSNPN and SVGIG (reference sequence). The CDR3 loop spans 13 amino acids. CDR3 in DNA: TGTGCCTGGAGTCATCGAGCTCGGGGGAAAGCTTTCTTT. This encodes CAWSHRARGKAFF.

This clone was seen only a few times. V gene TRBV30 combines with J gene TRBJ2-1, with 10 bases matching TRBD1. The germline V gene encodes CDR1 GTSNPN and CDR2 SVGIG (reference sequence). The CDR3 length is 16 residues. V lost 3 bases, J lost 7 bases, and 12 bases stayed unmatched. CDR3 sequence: CAWRGTGALKRNEQFF. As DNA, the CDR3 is TGTGCCTGGAGAGGGACAGGGGCTCTAAAACGGAATGAGCAGTTCTTC.

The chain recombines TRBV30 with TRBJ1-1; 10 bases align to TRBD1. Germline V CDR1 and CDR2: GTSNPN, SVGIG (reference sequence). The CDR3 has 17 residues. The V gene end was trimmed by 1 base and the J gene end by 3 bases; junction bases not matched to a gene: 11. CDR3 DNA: TGTGCCTGGAGTGGAGCCCATGACAGGGGGCCTGACACTGAAGCTTTCTTT. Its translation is CAWSGAHDRGPDTEAFF.

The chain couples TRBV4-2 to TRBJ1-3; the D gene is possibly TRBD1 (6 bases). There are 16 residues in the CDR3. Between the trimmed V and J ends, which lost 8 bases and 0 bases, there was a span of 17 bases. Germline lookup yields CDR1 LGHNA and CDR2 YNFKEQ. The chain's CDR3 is CASGSVTGSSGNTIYF. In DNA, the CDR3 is TGTGCCAGCGGCTCTGTTACAGGGAGCTCTGGAAACACCATATATTTT.

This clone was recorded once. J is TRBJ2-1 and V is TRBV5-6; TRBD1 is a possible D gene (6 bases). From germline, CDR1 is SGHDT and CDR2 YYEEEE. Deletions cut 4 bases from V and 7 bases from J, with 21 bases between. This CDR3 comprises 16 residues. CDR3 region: CASSLPGLGAGNEQFF. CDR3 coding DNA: TGTGCCAGCAGCCTACCAGGGTTGGGGGCCGGGAATGAGCAGTTCTTC.

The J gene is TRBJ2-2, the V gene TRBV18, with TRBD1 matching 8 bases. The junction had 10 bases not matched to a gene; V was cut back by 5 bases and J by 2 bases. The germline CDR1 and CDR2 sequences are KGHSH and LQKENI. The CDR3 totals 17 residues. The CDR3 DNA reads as TGTGCCAGCTCAGCATTCCAGGGGGCCACCAACACCGGGGAGCTGTTTTTT. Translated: CASSAFQGATNTGELFF.

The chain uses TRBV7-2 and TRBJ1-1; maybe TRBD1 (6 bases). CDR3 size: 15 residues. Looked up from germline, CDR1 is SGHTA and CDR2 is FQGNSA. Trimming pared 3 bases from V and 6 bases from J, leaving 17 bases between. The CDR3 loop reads CASSFNGGGLAEAFF. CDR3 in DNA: TGTGCCAGCAGCTTTAATGGGGGGGGGCTGGCTGAAGCTTTCTTT.

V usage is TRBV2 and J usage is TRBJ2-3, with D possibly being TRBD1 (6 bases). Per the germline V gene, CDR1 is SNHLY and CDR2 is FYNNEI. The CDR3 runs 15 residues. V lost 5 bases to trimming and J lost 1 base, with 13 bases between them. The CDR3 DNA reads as TGTGCCAGCAGTTACAGGGATGTTGGCACAGATACGCAGTATTTT. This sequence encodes CASSYRDVGTDTQYF.

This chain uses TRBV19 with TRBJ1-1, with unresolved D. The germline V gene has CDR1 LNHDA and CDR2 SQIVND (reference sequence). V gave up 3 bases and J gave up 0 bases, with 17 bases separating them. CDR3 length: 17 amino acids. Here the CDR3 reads CASSIDRGVHMNTEAFF. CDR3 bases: TGTGCCAGTAGTATCGATCGGGGAGTACACATGAACACTGAAGCTTTCTTT. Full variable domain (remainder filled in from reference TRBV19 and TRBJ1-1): DGGITQSPKYLFRKEGQNVTLSCEQNLNHDAMYWYRQDPGQGLRLIYYSQIVNDFQKGDIAEGYSVSREKKESFPLTVTSAQKNPTAFYLCASSIDRGVHMNTEAFFGQGTRLTVV.

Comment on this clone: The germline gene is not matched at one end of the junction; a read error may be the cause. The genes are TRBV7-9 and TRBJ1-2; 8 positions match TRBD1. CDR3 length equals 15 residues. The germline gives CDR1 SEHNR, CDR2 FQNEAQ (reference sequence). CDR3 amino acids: CASRLGDRGNYGYTF. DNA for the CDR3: TGTGCCAGCAGGTTAGGAGACAGGGGCAACTATGGCTACACCTTC.

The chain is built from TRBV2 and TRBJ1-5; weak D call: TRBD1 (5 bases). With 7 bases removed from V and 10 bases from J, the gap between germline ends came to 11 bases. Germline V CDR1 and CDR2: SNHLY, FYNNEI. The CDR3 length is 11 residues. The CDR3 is CASTYQGPQHF. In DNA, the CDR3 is TGTGCCAGCACTTACCAGGGTCCCCAGCATTTT.

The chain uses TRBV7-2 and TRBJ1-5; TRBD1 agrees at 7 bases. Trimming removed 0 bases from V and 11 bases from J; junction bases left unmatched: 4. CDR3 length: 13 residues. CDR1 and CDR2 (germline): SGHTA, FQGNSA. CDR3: CASSLALDRAQHF. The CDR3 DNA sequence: TGTGCCAGCAGCTTAGCGCTTGACAGGGCCCAGCATTTT.

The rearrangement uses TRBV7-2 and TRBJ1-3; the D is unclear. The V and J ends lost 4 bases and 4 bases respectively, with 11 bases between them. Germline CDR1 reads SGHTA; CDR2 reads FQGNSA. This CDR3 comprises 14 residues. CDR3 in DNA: TGTGCCAGCAGCTCCCTGTACGGGGGAAACACCATATATTTT. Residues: CASSSLYGGNTIYF.

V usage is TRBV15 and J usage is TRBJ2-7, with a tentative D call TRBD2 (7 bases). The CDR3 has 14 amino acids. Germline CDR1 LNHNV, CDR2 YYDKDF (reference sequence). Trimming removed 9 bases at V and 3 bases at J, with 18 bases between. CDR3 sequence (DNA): TGTGCCACTTCCCCCGGGGGGCCCCACTACGAGCAGTACTTC. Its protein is CATSPGGPHYEQYF.

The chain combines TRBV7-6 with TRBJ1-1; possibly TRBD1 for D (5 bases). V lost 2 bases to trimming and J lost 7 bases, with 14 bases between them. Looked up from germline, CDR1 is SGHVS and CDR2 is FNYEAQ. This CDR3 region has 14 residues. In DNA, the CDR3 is TGTGCCAGCAGCTTAAGTCCCCGGGGGGGTGAAGCTTTCTTT. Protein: CASSLSPRGGEAFF.